One sample yielded the 21 T cell receptor beta chains listed below, sequenced in a study of T cell responses to AZD1222 COVID-19 vaccine. Produced via immunoSEQ multiplex PCR; TCRdb's table is partial and in-frame only. The data show about 130,000 clones, roughly 86% seen once. This sample comprised peripheral blood, obtained on day 0 of AZD1222 vaccination. These receptors all stem from an adult in good health.

The chain has TRBV18 and TRBJ2-1; 8 bases fit TRBD1. Germline assignment: CDR1 KGHSH and CDR2 LQKENI. Unmatched junction bases numbered 11, after V lost 4 bases and J lost 6 bases. The CDR3 spans 16 residues. The CDR3 region has the DNA TGTGCCAGCTCACAAACTCAGGGGGCGCTTTCCAATGAGCAGTTCTTC. This translates into CASSQTQGALSNEQFF.

The chain combines TRBV7-6 with TRBJ1-2; TRBD1 might be the D (5 bases). V lost 1 base and J lost 0, with 9 bases in between. This CDR3 comprises 15 residues. Germline V CDR1 and CDR2: SGHVS, FNYEAQ. CDR3 bases: TGTGCCAGCAGCTTAGGGGGACCCACTAACTATGGCTACACCTTC. Residues: CASSLGGPTNYGYTF.

The CDR3 coding sequence is TGTGCCAGCAGCCAAGATTGGGCACTGTTTTTT. Residues: CASSQDWALFF. The rearrangement joins TRBV3-1 (or the pseudogene TRBV3-2) to TRBJ1-4; D is unclear. The CDR3 loop spans 11 amino acids. Per germline, CDR1 LGHDT and CDR2 YNNKEL (reference sequence). The V end lost 0 bases, the J end lost 13 bases, and 6 bases lay between the germline ends.

The chain employs TRBV5-1 and TRBJ2-7, with TRBD1 matching 10 bases. V lost 3 bases, J lost 2 bases, and 11 bases stayed unmatched. Germline-derived CDR1 and CDR2 are SGHRS and YFSETQ. This CDR3 has 17 residues. The CDR3 region is CASSWERGTGETYEQYF. The CDR3 DNA reads as TGCGCCAGCAGCTGGGAGCGAGGGACAGGGGAAACCTACGAGCAGTACTTC.

This clone has a handful of counts. V gene TRBV15 combines with J gene TRBJ2-1; TRBD2 might be the D (6 bases). Germline-derived CDR1 and CDR2 are LNHNV and YYDKDF (reference sequence). Trimming cost V 4 bases and J 5 bases, with 12 bases left between them. The CDR3 extends over 14 amino acids. The CDR3 sequence is CATSTRETNNEQFF. CDR3 bases: TGTGCCACCAGCACGCGGGAAACGAACAATGAGCAGTTCTTC.

The chain joins TRBV19 to TRBJ2-1, with 15 bases lining up with TRBD2. The germline V gene has CDR1 LNHDA and CDR2 SQIVND (reference sequence). There are 17 residues in the CDR3. Trimming took 4 bases from V and 9 from J; bases not matched to a gene: 10. DNA of the CDR3: TGTGCCAGTAGTAAGGAGGGGGGACTAGCGGGAGGAGCTGAGCAGTTCTTC. Amino acid sequence: CASSKEGGLAGGAEQFF. Full variable domain (rest looked up from reference TRBV19 and TRBJ2-1): DGGITQSPKYLFRKEGQNVTLSCEQNLNHDAMYWYRQDPGQGLRLIYYSQIVNDFQKGDIAEGYSVSREKKESFPLTVTSAQKNPTAFYLCASSKEGGLAGGAEQFFGPGTRLTVL.

This chain connects TRBV28 to TRBJ2-7; unclear D gene. The CDR3 runs to 14 residues. V lost 5 bases and J lost 6, with 17 bases in between. Germline V gene data show CDR1 as MDHEN and CDR2 as SYDVKM. This CDR3 reads CASSPPGPGVEQYF. The CDR3 nucleotides are TGTGCCAGCAGTCCTCCGGGCCCTGGGGTCGAGCAGTACTTC.

The gene calls are TRBV9 and TRBJ1-4; 9 nucleotides agree with TRBD1. The germline V gene encodes CDR1 SGDLS and CDR2 YYNGEE. The CDR3 length is 14 residues. V lost 2 bases to trimming and J lost 8 bases; unmatched junction nucleotides: 4. This CDR3 is CASSVGQGREKLFF. CDR3 bases: TGTGCCAGCAGCGTCGGACAGGGGAGGGAAAAACTGTTTTTT.

The CDR3 DNA follows: TGTGCCAGCAGCCAAGAGGGAGCGGTGGGAGCCAAAAACATTCAGTACTTC. It is translated as CASSQEGAVGAKNIQYF. The chain is built from TRBV3-1 (or the pseudogene TRBV3-2) and TRBJ2-4; D may be TRBD2 (5 bases). V dropped 0 bases and J dropped 0 bases, with 12 bases sitting between them. Germline CDR1 and CDR2: LGHDT and YNNKEL (reference sequence). The CDR3 loop spans 17 amino acids.

The gene calls are TRBV27 and TRBJ2-1, with 10 bases that match TRBD2. This CDR3 is 15 amino acids long. Per the germline V gene, CDR1 is MNHEY and CDR2 is SMNVEV (reference sequence). V lost 5 bases, J lost 4 bases, and 5 bases stayed unmatched. Here the CDR3 reads CASSTLAGEYNEQFF. In nucleotides, the CDR3 is TGTGCCAGCAGTACCCTAGCGGGGGAATACAATGAGCAGTTCTTC.

This clone was observed a few times. The V call is TRBV6-6, the J call TRBJ2-7; the match to TRBD2 covers 7 bases. In germline, CDR1 is MNHNY, CDR2 SVGAGI (reference sequence). The CDR3 length is 15 residues. V dropped 4 bases and J dropped 4; count of bases not matched to a gene: 10. The CDR3 DNA follows: TGTGCCAGCAGTTCGCGGACTAGATTTCCATACGAGCAGTACTTC. As protein: CASSSRTRFPYEQYF.

The rearrangement links TRBV4-3 to TRBJ1-1, with D possibly being TRBD1 (5 bases). The CDR3 runs 13 residues. From germline, CDR1 is LGHNA and CDR2 YSLEER. Trimming took off 3 bases at V and 5 bases at J, with 10 bases between the two ends. The CDR3 here is CASSQYQGTEAFF. CDR3 DNA sequence: TGCGCCAGCAGCCAGTACCAGGGAACTGAAGCTTTCTTT.

This clone was observed once. The chain has TRBV6-5 and TRBJ2-2; no definite D call. Trimming took off 8 bases at V and 3 bases at J, with 16 bases between the two ends. The CDR3 contains 15 residues. Germline V gene lookup returns CDR1 MNHEY and CDR2 SVGAGI. This CDR3 reads CASEMRMGYTGELFF. Written as DNA, the CDR3 is TGTGCCAGCGAAATGAGGATGGGTTACACCGGGGAGCTGTTTTTT.

This chain uses TRBV7-9 with TRBJ1-2; 8 positions agree with TRBD1. J lost 4 bases, V lost 4 bases, and 11 bases had no gene match. The CDR3 is made up of 16 amino acids. Germline CDR1 is SEHNR and CDR2 is FQNEAQ (reference sequence). The CDR3 sequence is CASSYDRTGFFYGYTF. As DNA, the CDR3 is TGTGCCAGCAGCTACGATAGGACAGGGTTTTTCTATGGCTACACCTTC.

The chain employs TRBV5-4 and TRBJ1-2; 8 nucleotides match TRBD1. The V and J ends lost 5 bases and 6 bases, in that order; junction bases with no gene match: 6. Germline V CDR1 and CDR2: SGHNT, YYREEE (reference sequence). The CDR3 is 13 residues long. The CDR3 sequence: CASSTRDRHGYTF. CDR3 DNA: TGTGCCAGCAGTACACGGGACAGGCATGGCTACACCTTC.

The J gene is TRBJ1-2, the V gene TRBV6-5; 9 nucleotides agree with TRBD1. CDR1 is MNHEY, CDR2 SVGAGI, per germline. The CDR3 length is 14 residues. V lost 6 bases, J lost 6 bases, and 8 bases stayed unmatched. CDR3 protein: CASRNRDRDHGYTF. The CDR3 DNA is TGTGCCAGCAGGAACCGGGACAGGGATCATGGCTACACCTTC.

The rearrangement joins TRBV19 to TRBJ2-5, with D perhaps matching TRBD2 (6 bases). The germline gives CDR1 LNHDA, CDR2 SQIVND (reference sequence). The CDR3 sequence is 15 residues long. Trimming left V 3 bases short and J 4 bases short, with 15 bases between. The CDR3 protein is CASSIERAGRETQYF. In nucleotides, the CDR3 is TGTGCCAGTAGTATTGAGCGGGCAGGCAGAGAGACCCAGTACTTC.

J is TRBJ2-4 and V is TRBV5-8, with TRBD2 matching 8 bases. CDR3 length: 16 residues. Germline trimming cut 4 bases from V and 5 bases from J; bases unmatched to any gene: 11. The germline gives CDR1 SGHTS, CDR2 YDEGEE. CDR3 DNA sequence: TGTGCCAGCAGCCCAACGGCTAGCGGGTTACAAAACATTCAGTACTTC. It translates to CASSPTASGLQNIQYF.

The chain combines TRBV7-3 with TRBJ2-3; no definite D call. Germline V gives CDR1 SGHTA, CDR2 FQGTGA. The CDR3 sequence is 13 residues long. V dropped 4 bases and J dropped 4 bases, with 9 bases sitting between them. This CDR3 is CASSSTKADTQYF. The CDR3 nucleotides read TGTGCCAGCAGCTCGACCAAGGCAGATACGCAGTATTTT.

This chain links TRBV29-1 with TRBJ2-3; either TRBD1 or TRBD2 may fit D (6 bases each). The CDR3 runs to 14 residues. CDR1 is SQVTM and CDR2 is ANQGSEA in the germline V gene. The ends were cut back, 2 bases at V and 3 bases at J, with 12 bases in the middle. The chain's CDR3 is CSVERGDSTDTQYF. In DNA form, the CDR3 reads TGCAGCGTTGAAAGGGGGGATTCGACAGATACGCAGTATTTT.

This chain joins TRBV27 and TRBJ2-1, with no clear D. Per the germline V gene, CDR1 is MNHEY and CDR2 is SMNVEV (reference sequence). The V end lost 7 bases, the J end lost 14 bases, and 18 bases lay between the germline ends. CDR3 length equals 12 residues. CDR3 nucleotides: TGTGCCAGCACCACCCCCCCCGGTAGGAAGTTCTTC. It translates to CASTTPPGRKFF.